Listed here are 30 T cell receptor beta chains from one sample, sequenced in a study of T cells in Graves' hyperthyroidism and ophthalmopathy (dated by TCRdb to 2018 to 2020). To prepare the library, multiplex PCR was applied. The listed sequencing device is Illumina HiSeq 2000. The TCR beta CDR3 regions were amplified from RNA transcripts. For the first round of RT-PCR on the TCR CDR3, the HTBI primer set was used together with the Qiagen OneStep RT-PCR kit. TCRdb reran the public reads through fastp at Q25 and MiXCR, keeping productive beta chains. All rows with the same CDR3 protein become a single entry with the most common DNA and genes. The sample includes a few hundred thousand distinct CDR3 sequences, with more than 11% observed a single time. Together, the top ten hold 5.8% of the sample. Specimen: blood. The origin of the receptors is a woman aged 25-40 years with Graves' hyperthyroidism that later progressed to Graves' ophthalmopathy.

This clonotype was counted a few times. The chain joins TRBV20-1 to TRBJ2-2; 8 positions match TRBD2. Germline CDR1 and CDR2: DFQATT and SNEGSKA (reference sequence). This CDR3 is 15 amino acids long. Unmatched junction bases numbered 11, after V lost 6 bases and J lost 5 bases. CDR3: CSATLAEISTGELFF. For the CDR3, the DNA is TGCAGTGCAACACTAGCGGAAATATCGACCGGGGAGCTGTTTTTT.

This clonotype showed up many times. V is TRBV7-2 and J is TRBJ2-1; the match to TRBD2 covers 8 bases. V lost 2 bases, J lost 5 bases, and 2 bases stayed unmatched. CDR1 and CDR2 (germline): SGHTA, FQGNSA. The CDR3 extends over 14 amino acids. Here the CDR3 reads CASSLTGGNNEQFF. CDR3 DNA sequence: TGTGCCAGCAGCTTAACGGGAGGGAACAATGAGCAGTTCTTC. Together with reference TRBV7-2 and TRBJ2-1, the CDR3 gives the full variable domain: GAGVSQSPSNKVTEKGKDVELRCDPISGHTALYWYRQSLGQGLEFLIYFQGNSAPDKSGLPSDRFSAERTGGSVSTLTIQRTQQEDSAVYLCASSLTGGNNEQFFGPGTRLTVL.

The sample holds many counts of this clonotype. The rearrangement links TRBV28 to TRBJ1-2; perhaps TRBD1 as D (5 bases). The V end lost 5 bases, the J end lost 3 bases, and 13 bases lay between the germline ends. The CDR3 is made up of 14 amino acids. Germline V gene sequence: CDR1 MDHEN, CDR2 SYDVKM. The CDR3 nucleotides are TGTGCCAGCAGTCACGACGGGACTCACTATGGCTACACCTTC. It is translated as CASSHDGTHYGYTF.

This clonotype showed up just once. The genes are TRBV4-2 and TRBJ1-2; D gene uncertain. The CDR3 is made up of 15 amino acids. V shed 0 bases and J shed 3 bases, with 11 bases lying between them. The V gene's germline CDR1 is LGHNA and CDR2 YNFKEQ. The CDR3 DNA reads TGTGCCAGCAGCCAAGACGGACCTGAGGACTATGGCTACACCTTC. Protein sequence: CASSQDGPEDYGYTF.

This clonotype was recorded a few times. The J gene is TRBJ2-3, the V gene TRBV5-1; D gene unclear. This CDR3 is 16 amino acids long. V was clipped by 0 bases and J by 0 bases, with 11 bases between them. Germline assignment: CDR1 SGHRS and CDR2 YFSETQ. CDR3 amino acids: CASSLVLGSSTDTQYF. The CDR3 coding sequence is TGCGCCAGCAGCTTGGTTTTGGGATCTAGCACAGATACGCAGTATTTT.

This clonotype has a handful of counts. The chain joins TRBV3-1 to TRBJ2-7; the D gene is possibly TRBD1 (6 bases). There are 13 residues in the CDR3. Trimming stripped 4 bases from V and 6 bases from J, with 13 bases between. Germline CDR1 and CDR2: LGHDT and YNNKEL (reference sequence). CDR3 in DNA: TGTGCCAGCAGCCTGGGGGACATAGCCGAGCAGTACTTC. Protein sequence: CASSLGDIAEQYF.

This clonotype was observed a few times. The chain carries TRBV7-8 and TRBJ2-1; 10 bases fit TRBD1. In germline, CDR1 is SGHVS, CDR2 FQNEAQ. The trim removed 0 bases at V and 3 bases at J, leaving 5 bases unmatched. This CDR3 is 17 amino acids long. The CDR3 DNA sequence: TGTGCCAGCAGCTTAGCCTGGGGACAGGGGTTCTACAATGAGCAGTTCTTC. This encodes CASSLAWGQGFYNEQFF.

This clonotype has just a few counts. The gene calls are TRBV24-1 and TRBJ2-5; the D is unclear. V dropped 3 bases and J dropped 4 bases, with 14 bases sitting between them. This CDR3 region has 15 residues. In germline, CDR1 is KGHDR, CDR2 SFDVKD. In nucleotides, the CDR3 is TGTGCCACCAGTGATCGTTTAGGTTTGGGAGAGACCCAGTACTTC. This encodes CATSDRLGLGETQYF.

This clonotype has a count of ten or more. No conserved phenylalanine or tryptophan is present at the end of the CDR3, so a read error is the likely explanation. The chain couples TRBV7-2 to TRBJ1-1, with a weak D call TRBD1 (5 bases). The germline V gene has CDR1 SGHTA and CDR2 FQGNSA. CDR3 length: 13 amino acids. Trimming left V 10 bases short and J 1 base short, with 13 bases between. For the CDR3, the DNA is TGTGCCACCTATGGGACTGGGAACACTGAAGCTTTCATT. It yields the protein CATYGTGNTEAFI.

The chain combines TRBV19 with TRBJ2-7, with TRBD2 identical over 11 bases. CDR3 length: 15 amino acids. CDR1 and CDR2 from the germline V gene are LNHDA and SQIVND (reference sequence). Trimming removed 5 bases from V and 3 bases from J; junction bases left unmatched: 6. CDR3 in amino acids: CASSATSGSVYEQYF. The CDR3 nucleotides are TGTGCCAGTAGTGCTACTAGCGGGAGTGTCTACGAGCAGTACTTC.

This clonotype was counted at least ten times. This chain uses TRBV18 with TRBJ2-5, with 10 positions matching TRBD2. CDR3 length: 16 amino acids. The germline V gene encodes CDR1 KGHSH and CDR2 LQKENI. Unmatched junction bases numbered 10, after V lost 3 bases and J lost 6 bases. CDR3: CASSPQLAGVAKTQYF. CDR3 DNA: TGTGCCAGCTCACCCCAGCTAGCGGGAGTGGCGAAGACCCAGTACTTC.

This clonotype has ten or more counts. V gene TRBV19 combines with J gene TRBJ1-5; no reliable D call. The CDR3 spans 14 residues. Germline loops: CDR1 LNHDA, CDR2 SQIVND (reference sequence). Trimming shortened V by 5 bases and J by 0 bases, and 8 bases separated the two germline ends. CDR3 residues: CASSSADSNQPQHF. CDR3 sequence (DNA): TGTGCCAGTAGTTCGGCGGATAGCAATCAGCCCCAGCATTTT.

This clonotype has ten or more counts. The CDR3 DNA sequence: TGTGCCAGCAGCCTCGACAGGGGACGTATCTTGAGGACTGAAGCTTTCTTT. Translated: CASSLDRGRILRTEAFF. The V call is TRBV7-8, the J call TRBJ1-1, with 8 bases that match TRBD1. Germline CDR1 SGHVS, CDR2 FQNEAQ. The V and J ends lost 5 bases and 5 bases, in that order; junction bases with no gene match: 16. The CDR3 is 17 amino acids.

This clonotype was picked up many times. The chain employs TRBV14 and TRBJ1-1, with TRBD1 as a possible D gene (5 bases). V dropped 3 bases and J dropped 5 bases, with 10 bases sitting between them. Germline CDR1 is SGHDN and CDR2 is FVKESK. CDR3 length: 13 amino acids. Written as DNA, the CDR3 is TGTGCCAGCAGCCATGGGGGGGGAACTGAAGCTTTCTTT. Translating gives CASSHGGGTEAFF.

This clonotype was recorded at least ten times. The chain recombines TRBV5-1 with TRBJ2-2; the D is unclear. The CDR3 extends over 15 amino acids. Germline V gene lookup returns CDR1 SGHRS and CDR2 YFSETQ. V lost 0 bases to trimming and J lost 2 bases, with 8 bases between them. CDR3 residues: CASSLGSANTGELFF. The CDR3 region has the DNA TGCGCCAGCAGCTTGGGATCAGCTAACACCGGGGAGCTGTTTTTT.

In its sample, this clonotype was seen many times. The DNA for the CDR3 is TGTGCCAGCAGCTCTGGGACAGGGGATTTCGAAGCTTTCTTT. Translating it yields CASSSGTGDFEAFF. The chain employs TRBV7-9 and TRBJ1-1; 10 bases line up with TRBD1. V shed 4 bases, J shed 8 bases, and the junction held 7 bases outside the gene matches. This CDR3 region has 14 residues. Germline values: CDR1 SEHNR, CDR2 FQNEAQ (reference sequence). Combining the CDR3 with reference TRBV7-9 and TRBJ1-1 gives the whole variable domain DTGVSQNPRHKITKRGQNVTFRCDPISEHNRLYWYRQTLGQGPEFLTYFQNEAQLEKSRLLSDRFSAERPKGSFSTLEIQRTEQGDSAMYLCASSSGTGDFEAFFGQGTRLTVV.

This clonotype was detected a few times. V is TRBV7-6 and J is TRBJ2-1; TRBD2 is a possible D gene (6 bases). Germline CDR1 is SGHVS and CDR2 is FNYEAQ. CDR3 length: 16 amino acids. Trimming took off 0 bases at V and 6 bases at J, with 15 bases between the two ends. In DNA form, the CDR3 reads TGTGCCAGCAGCTTAGCGGGGGGAGGTATCCTCAATGAGCAGTTCTTC. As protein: CASSLAGGGILNEQFF.

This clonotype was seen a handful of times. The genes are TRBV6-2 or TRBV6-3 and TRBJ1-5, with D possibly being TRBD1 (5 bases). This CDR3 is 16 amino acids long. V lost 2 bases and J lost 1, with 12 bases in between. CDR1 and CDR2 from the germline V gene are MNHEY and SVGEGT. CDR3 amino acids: CASSYGGGLSNQPQHF. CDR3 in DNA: TGTGCCAGCAGTTACGGGGGAGGGCTAAGCAATCAGCCCCAGCATTTT.

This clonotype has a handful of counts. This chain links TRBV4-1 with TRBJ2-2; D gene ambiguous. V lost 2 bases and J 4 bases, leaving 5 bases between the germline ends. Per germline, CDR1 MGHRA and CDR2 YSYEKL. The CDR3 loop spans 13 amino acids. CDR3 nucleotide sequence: TGCGCCAGCAGCCAAACGACCACCGGGGAGCTGTTTTTT. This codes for CASSQTTTGELFF.

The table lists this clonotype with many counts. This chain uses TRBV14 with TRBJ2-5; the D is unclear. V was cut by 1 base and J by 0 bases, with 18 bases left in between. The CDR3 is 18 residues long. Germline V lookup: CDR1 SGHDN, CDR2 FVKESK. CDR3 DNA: TGTGCCAGCAGCCAAGGAATTGGAGACGGCATGTACCAAGAGACCCAGTACTTC. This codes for CASSQGIGDGMYQETQYF. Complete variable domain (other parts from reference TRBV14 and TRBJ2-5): EAGVTQFPSHSVIEKGQTVTLRCDPISGHDNLYWYRRVMGKEIKFLLHFVKESKQDESGMPNNRFLAERTGGTYSTLKVQPAELEDSGVYFCASSQGIGDGMYQETQYFGPGTRLLVL.

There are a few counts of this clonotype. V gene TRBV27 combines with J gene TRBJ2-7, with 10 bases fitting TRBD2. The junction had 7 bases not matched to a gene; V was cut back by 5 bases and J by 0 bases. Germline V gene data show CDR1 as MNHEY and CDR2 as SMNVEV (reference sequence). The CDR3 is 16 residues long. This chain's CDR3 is CASSRGLAVSSYEQYF. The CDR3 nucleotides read TGTGCCAGCAGTCGCGGACTAGCGGTAAGCTCCTACGAGCAGTACTTC.

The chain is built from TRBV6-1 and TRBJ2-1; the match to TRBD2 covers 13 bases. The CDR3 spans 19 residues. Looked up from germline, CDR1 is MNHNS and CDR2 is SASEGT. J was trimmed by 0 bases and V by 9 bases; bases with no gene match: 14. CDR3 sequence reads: CASTSPGLAGMSSYNEQFF. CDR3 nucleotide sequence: TGTGCCAGTACATCTCCGGGACTAGCGGGAATGAGCTCCTACAATGAGCAGTTCTTC.

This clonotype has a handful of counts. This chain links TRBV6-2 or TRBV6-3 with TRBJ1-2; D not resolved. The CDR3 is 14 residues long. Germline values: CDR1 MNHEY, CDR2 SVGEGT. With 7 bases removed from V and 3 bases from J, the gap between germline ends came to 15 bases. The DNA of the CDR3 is TGTGCCAGCAAAGAAATTAACAGAGACTATGGCTACACCTTC. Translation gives CASKEINRDYGYTF.

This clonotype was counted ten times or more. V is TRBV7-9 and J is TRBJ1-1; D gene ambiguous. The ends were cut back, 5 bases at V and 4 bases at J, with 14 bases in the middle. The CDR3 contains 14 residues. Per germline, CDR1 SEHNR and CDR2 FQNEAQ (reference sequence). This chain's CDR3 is CASSPSGVITEAFF. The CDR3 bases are TGTGCCAGCAGCCCCTCTGGGGTTATCACTGAAGCTTTCTTT.

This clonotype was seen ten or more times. This CDR3 is CAISSPGQNNQPQHF. The CDR3 DNA reads TGTGCCATCAGTTCACCGGGACAAAACAATCAGCCCCAGCATTTT. The chain carries TRBV10-3 and TRBJ1-5; D perhaps matches TRBD1 (6 bases). Germline values: CDR1 ENHRY, CDR2 SYGVKD. V was shortened by 5 bases and J by 3 bases, with 14 bases between the two germline ends. The CDR3 spans 15 residues.

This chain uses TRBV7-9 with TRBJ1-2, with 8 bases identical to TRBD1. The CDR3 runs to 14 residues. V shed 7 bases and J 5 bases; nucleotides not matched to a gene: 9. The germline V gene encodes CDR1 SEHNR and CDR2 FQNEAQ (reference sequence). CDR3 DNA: TGTGCCAGCACGGGACAGGCCGCGGGGTATGGCTACACCTTC. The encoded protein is CASTGQAAGYGYTF.

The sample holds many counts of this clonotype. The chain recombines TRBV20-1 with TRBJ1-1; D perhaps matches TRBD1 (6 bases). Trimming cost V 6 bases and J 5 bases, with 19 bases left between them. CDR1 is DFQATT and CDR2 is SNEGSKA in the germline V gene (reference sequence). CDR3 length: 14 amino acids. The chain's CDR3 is CSAPKPGAQTEAFF. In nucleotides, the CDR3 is TGCAGTGCCCCCAAACCGGGGGCGCAGACTGAAGCTTTCTTT.

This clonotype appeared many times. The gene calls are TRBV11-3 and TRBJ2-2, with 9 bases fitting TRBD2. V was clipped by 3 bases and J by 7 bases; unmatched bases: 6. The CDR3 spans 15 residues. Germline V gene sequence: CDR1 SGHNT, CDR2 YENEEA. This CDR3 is CASSFSSGRFGELFF. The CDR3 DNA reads TGTGCCAGCAGCTTTAGCAGCGGGAGGTTCGGGGAGCTGTTTTTT.

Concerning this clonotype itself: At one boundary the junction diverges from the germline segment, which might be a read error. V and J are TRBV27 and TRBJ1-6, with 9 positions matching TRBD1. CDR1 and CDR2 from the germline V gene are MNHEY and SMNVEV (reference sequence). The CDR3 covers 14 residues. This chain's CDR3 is CASSCDRGNSPLHF. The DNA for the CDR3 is TGCGCCAGCAGTTGCGACAGGGGGAATTCACCCCTCCACTTT.

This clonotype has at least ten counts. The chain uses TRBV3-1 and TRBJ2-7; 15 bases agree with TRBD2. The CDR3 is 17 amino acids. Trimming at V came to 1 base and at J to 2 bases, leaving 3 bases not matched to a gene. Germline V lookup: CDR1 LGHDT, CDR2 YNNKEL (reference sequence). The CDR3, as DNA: TGTGCCAGCAGCCAAGGGACTAGCGGGGGGGGGACCTACGAGCAGTACTTC. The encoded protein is CASSQGTSGGGTYEQYF.